The 3 T cell receptor beta chains reported below all come from one sample, sequenced in a study of blood T cell repertoires in COVID-19. The protocol was immunoSEQ multiplex PCR, while the TCRdb copy is restricted to in-frame clones and leaves out a portion. The sample has just under 150,000 clones, 80% to 90% seen once. Material for sequencing was peripheral blood. The receptors shown here come from a woman in her fifties or sixties with acute or convalescent COVID-19.

This clone was recorded once. V usage is TRBV4-2 and J usage is TRBJ1-1; perhaps TRBD1 as D (5 bases). Looked up from germline, CDR1 is LGHNA and CDR2 is YNFKEQ. The CDR3 spans 15 residues. V was cut by 0 bases and J by 6 bases, with 14 bases left in between. The CDR3 DNA reads TGTGCCAGCAGCCAAGACGGGGGGGGAAAGGCTGAAGCTTTCTTT. It encodes CASSQDGGGKAEAFF.

V and J are TRBV9 and TRBJ2-6, with D possibly TRBD2 on 6 matching bases. Germline values: CDR1 SGDLS, CDR2 YYNGEE. The CDR3 totals 18 residues. The V end was cut by 1 base, the J end by 2 bases, with 16 bases between. CDR3 residues: CASSVWGTSSTGANVLTF. In nucleotides, the CDR3 is TGTGCCAGCAGCGTATGGGGTACTAGCTCTACTGGGGCCAACGTCCTGACTTTC.

The V gene is TRBV6-5, the J gene TRBJ2-7; 7 positions agree with TRBD2. The CDR3 runs to 13 residues. The V gene end was trimmed by 6 bases and the J gene end by 3 bases; junction bases not matched to a gene: 5. Germline V lookup: CDR1 MNHEY, CDR2 SVGAGI. The CDR3 here is CASRPPGGYEQYF. The CDR3, as DNA: TGTGCCAGCAGACCACCGGGGGGCTACGAGCAGTACTTC.